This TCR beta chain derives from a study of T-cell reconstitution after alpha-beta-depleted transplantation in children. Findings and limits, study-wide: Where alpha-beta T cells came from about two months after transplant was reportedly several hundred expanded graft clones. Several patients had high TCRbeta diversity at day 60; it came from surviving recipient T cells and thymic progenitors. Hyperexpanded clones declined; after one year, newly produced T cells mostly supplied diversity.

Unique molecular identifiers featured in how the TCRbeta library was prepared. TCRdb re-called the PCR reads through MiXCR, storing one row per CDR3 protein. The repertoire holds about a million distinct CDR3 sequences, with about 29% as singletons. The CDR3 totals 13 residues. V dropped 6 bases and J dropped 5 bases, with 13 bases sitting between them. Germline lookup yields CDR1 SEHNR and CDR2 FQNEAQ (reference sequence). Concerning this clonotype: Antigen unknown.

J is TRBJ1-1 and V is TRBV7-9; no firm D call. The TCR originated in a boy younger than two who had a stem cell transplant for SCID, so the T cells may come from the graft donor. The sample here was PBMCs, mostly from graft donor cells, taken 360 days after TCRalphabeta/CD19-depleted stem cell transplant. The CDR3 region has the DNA TGTGCCAGCAGGCCTCGGACGATAACTGAAGCTTTCTTT. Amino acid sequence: CASRPRTITEAFF.